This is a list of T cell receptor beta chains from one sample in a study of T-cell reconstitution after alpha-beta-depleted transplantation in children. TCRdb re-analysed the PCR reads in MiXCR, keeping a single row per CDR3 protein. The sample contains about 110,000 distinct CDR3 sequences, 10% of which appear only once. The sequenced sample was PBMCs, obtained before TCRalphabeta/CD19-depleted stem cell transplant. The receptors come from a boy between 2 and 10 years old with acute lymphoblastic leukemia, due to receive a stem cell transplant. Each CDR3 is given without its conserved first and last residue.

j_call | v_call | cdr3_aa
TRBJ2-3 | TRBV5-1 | ASSLWGLPDTQY
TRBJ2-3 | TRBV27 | ASRPSGHRGDTQY
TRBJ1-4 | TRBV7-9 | ASSSGDREEEKLF
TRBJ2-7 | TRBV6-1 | ASTTVPGLYEQY
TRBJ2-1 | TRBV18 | ASSPRGGSNNEQF
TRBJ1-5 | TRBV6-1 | ASSVTGTNSNQPQH
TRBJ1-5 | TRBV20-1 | SARDLGTYSNQPQH
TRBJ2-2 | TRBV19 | ASSIGPRNTGELF
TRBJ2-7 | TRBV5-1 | ASSSPEIYEQY
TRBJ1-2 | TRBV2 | AISLYYGYT
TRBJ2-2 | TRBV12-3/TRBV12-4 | ASSSGGTTGYTGELF
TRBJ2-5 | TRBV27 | ASSLGQGKTQY
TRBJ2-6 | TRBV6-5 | ASSYLRSGANVLT
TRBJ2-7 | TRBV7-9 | ASSPGTGEYEQY
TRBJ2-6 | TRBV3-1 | ASCQKGVSRRSNVLT
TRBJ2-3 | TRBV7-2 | ASSLMGGGSADTQY
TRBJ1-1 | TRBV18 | ASSPSGRMNTEAF
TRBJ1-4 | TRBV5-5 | ASSFRQGAGTNEKLF
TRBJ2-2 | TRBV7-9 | ASSLPPGGSVAGELF
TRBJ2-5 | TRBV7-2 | ASTRGGERQETQY
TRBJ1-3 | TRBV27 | ASSRSGGSSGNTIY
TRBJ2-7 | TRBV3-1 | ASSQGVAVTYEQY
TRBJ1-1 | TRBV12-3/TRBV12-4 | ASSHSGPEAF
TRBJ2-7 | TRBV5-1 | ASSGASPSAYEQY
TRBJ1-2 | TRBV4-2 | ASSQDGNSNYGYT
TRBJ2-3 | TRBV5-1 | ASSLGLASSSTDTQY
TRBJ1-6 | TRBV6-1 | ASSRAQDGPLH
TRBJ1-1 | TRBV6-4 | TSCGTANTEAF
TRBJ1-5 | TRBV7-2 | ASSLRSNQPQH
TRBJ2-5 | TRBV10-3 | AIGTREETQY
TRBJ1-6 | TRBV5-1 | ASSASTGSGSPLH
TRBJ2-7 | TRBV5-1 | ASSLVSSGRGFSYEQY
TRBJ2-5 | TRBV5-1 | ASTPPGAGTQY
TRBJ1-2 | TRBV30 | AWIHRGPGGYT
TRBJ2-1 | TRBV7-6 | ASSLFSGSSSYNEQF
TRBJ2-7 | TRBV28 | AISPSRTAEQY
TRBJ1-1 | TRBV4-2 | ASSHYQGYTEAF
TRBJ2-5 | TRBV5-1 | ASSSPGTGEETQY
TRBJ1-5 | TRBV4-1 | ASSQPSTGGQPQH
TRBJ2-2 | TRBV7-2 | ASSSLERVNEGELF
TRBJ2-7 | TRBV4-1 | ASSDPTSGRGYEQY
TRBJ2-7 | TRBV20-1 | SARFASVSSYEQY
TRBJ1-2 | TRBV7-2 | ASSFGQPYGYT
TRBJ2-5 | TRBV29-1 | SVGLGETQY
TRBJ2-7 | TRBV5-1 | ASSAAGVYEQY
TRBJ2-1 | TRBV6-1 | ASRGQGNNEQF
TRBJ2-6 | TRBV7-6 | ASSVQESGVLT
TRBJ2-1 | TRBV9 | ASSVALGNEQF
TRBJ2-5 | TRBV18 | ASPDPPEETQY
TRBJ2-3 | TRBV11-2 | ASSVGLSSDTQY
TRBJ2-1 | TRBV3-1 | ASSHGLAGPRVQF
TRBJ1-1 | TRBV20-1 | SALTGYTEAF
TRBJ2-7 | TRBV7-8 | ASGLGYEQY
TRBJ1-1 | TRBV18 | ASSIFPDLTEAF
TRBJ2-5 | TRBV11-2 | ASSLGVSETQY
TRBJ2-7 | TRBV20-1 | SARKGSYEQY
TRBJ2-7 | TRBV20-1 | SATNRVSSYEQY
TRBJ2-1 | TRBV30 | AWSRGLGNNEQF
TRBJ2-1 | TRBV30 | AFRDRIFGGPENEQF